The 20 T cell receptor beta chains in this list originate from one sample, sequenced in a study of blood T cell repertoires in COVID-19 (dated by TCRdb to 2020 to 2022). The receptor library was made with the immunoSEQ multiplex PCR assay. TCRdb obtained this table from immuneACCESS and retained in-frame rearrangements with V and J assigned. These tables miss some clones; where compared with another copy, unresolved V genes account for less than half of the shortfall, and the remainder is unexplained. Recorded for this sample are 160,000 or so clones; approximately 80% of them occurred a single time. 6% of the sample comes from the top ten. Sequenced material: PBMCs or T cells enriched from blood (not recorded which). All receptors come from a man aged 40-49 years who had recovered from COVID-19.

The CDR3 coding sequence is TGTGCCAGCAGCTTTCTAGCGGGGGGTACCCAAGAGACCCAGTACTTC. Amino acids: CASSFLAGGTQETQYF. This sequence joins TRBV7-9 and TRBJ2-5, with 11 bases that match TRBD2. Germline V gene data show CDR1 as SEHNR and CDR2 as FQNEAQ (reference sequence). The V gene end was trimmed by 3 bases and the J gene end by 1 base; junction bases not matched to a gene: 4. The CDR3 runs 16 residues.

The chain's CDR3 is CASSLSSLSNQPQHF. DNA for the CDR3: TGTGCCAGCAGCTTATCTAGCCTAAGCAATCAGCCCCAGCATTTT. This chain uses TRBV7-2 with TRBJ1-5; D remains ambiguous. The CDR3 loop spans 15 amino acids. V was pared by 2 bases and J by 1 base, with 9 bases between. From germline, CDR1 is SGHTA and CDR2 FQGNSA.

The V and J genes are TRBV5-4 and TRBJ1-1; D is ambiguous. Trimming removed 0 bases from V and 8 bases from J, with 14 bases in between. This CDR3 spans 14 amino acids. Germline V gene sequence: CDR1 SGHNT, CDR2 YYREEE (reference sequence). CDR3 sequence: CASSLAGSVREAFF. The CDR3 bases are TGTGCCAGCAGCTTGGCCGGCAGCGTTAGAGAAGCTTTCTTT.

The chain uses TRBV15 and TRBJ2-5; 8 bases agree with TRBD2. The CDR3 has 15 residues. Germline lookup yields CDR1 LNHNV and CDR2 YYDKDF (reference sequence). Trimming at V came to 3 bases and at J to 7 bases, leaving 10 bases not matched to a gene. CDR3 bases: TGTGCCACCAGCAGCCGGGGGGGCCCTGAGGCGACCCAGTACTTC. It encodes CATSSRGGPEATQYF.

The V and J genes are TRBV5-1 and TRBJ2-1; 9 bases map to TRBD2. The CDR3 runs 15 residues. Looked up from germline, CDR1 is SGHRS and CDR2 is YFSETQ. V dropped 5 bases and J dropped 2; count of bases not matched to a gene: 5. The CDR3 sequence is CASRASGGTYNEQFF. The CDR3 region has the DNA TGCGCCAGCAGGGCCAGCGGGGGGACCTACAATGAGCAGTTCTTC.

The chain employs TRBV6-5 and TRBJ1-3; D call uncertain. The CDR3 sequence is 15 residues long. V was clipped by 2 bases and J by 0 bases, with 8 bases between them. Germline values: CDR1 MNHEY, CDR2 SVGAGI. The CDR3 sequence: CASSYGADSGNTIYF. In DNA form, the CDR3 reads TGTGCCAGCAGTTACGGAGCAGACTCTGGAAACACCATATATTTT.

The chain employs TRBV3-1 (or the pseudogene TRBV3-2) and TRBJ1-4; D is unresolved. Trimming removed 2 bases at V and 8 bases at J, with 9 bases between. This CDR3 is 13 amino acids long. Germline V gene lookup returns CDR1 LGHDT and CDR2 YNNKEL (reference sequence). The CDR3 sequence: CASSQPEREKLFF. The CDR3 region has the DNA TGTGCCAGCAGCCAACCTGAGAGGGAAAAACTGTTTTTT.

This sequence joins TRBV7-2 and TRBJ1-2; D call uncertain. V was cut by 10 bases and J by 0 bases, with 15 bases left in between. Germline V CDR1 and CDR2: SGHTA, FQGNSA. The CDR3 runs 14 residues. CDR3 residues: CAITPIGANYGYTF. The CDR3 DNA reads as TGTGCCATCACCCCAATTGGAGCTAACTATGGCTACACCTTC.

In this sample, this clone turned up once. The chain links TRBV9 to TRBJ2-5; 9 bases are shared with TRBD1. V lost 3 bases, J lost 9 bases, and 12 bases stayed unmatched. CDR1 is SGDLS, CDR2 YYNGEE, per germline. This CDR3 comprises 15 residues. In DNA, the CDR3 is TGTGCCAGCAGCGCAAACCCGAGGGACAGGGCGGCCCAGTACTTC. Translating it yields CASSANPRDRAAQYF.

V usage is TRBV6-5 and J usage is TRBJ1-6; 9 bases line up with TRBD1. V dropped 4 bases and J dropped 7; count of bases not matched to a gene: 5. The CDR3 runs to 15 residues. Germline V gives CDR1 MNHEY, CDR2 SVGAGI. The CDR3 protein is CASSLTGTGNSPLHF. The CDR3 region has the DNA TGTGCCAGCAGTTTAACCGGGACAGGGAATTCACCCCTCCACTTT.

The chain joins TRBV6-5 to TRBJ1-1; D is unclear. The CDR3 length is 11 residues. V gave up 6 bases and J gave up 8 bases, with 10 bases separating them. Germline lookup yields CDR1 MNHEY and CDR2 SVGAGI. CDR3 sequence (DNA): TGTGCCAGCAGAAGGAGTTTCGAAGCTTTCTTT. Amino acids: CASRRSFEAFF.

The rearrangement links TRBV19 to TRBJ1-5; D is ambiguous. V was clipped by 6 bases and J by 9 bases, with 12 bases between them. The CDR3 runs to 12 residues. Germline V lookup: CDR1 LNHDA, CDR2 SQIVND (reference sequence). This CDR3 reads CASRTVLRPQHF. The CDR3, as DNA: TGTGCCAGTAGGACTGTCTTACGGCCCCAGCATTTT.

The chain joins TRBV2 to TRBJ1-2; tentatively, D is TRBD1 (6 bases). V was cut by 0 bases and J by 4 bases, with 12 bases left in between. Looked up from germline, CDR1 is SNHLY and CDR2 is FYNNEI. There are 15 residues in the CDR3. The CDR3 region is CASSEAQGLGYGYTF. In DNA, the CDR3 is TGTGCCAGCAGTGAAGCGCAGGGGTTGGGCTATGGCTACACCTTC.

J is TRBJ1-1 and V is TRBV19; no firm D call. Trimming pared 7 bases from V and 2 bases from J, leaving 14 bases between. CDR1 and CDR2 from the germline V gene are LNHDA and SQIVND (reference sequence). The CDR3 has 14 amino acids. CDR3 sequence: CASNLRQANTEAFF. The CDR3 coding sequence is TGTGCCAGTAACCTCCGTCAGGCAAACACTGAAGCTTTCTTT.

The chain is built from TRBV2 and TRBJ2-1, with 9 bases matching TRBD2. With 6 bases clipped from V and 10 bases from J, the junction kept 7 bases outside the gene matches. The CDR3 is made up of 13 amino acids. Germline CDR1 and CDR2: SNHLY and FYNNEI. The CDR3 nucleotides are TGTGCCAGCAGACGCTCGACTAGCGGAGAGCAGTTCTTC. Its protein is CASRRSTSGEQFF.

This chain uses TRBV18 with TRBJ1-2; no clear D. CDR1 and CDR2 from the germline V gene are KGHSH and LQKENI. The V and J ends lost 0 bases and 0 bases respectively, with 11 bases between them. The CDR3 spans 16 residues. DNA of the CDR3: TGTGCCAGCTCACCACCGACCCCGGGAGCTAACTATGGCTACACCTTC. It codes for CASSPPTPGANYGYTF. The variable domain in full, with the rest retrieved from reference TRBV18 and TRBJ1-2, is NAGVMQNPRHLVRRRGQEARLRCSPMKGHSHVYWYRQLPEEGLKFMVYLQKENIIDESGMPKERFSAEFPKEGPSILRIQQVVRGDSAAYFCASSPPTPGANYGYTFGSGTRLTVV.

This chain connects TRBV6-5 to TRBJ1-1; a possible D gene is TRBD1 (5 bases). Germline V gene lookup returns CDR1 MNHEY and CDR2 SVGAGI. This CDR3 has 16 residues. Between the trimmed V and J ends, which lost 4 bases and 1 base, there was a span of 16 bases. The CDR3 loop reads CASSFPGRRGNTEAFF. DNA for the CDR3: TGTGCCAGCAGTTTTCCGGGAAGGAGGGGGAACACTGAAGCTTTCTTT.

V usage is TRBV10-3 and J usage is TRBJ2-5, with 9 nucleotides matching TRBD1. Germline assignment: CDR1 ENHRY and CDR2 SYGVKD. This CDR3 has 14 residues. Trimming removed 10 bases from V and 7 bases from J; junction bases left unmatched: 13. CDR3 bases: TGTGCCACCCTCAGGGGACAGGGTACCCGGACCCAGTACTTC. Its protein product is CATLRGQGTRTQYF.

The V gene is TRBV5-4, the J gene TRBJ2-3; D not resolved. From germline, CDR1 is SGHNT and CDR2 YYREEE (reference sequence). V lost 3 bases, J lost 7 bases, and 9 bases lay in between. CDR3 length equals 12 residues. CDR3 nucleotides: TGTGCCAGCAGCTCTAATCCTTATACGCAGTATTTT. Translation gives CASSSNPYTQYF.

The DNA for the CDR3 is TGTGCCACCATGGTGGGGTGGAGGGCACAGCCCCAGCATTTT. Amino acid sequence: CATMVGWRAQPQHF. V usage is TRBV24-1 and J usage is TRBJ1-5; no reliable D call. CDR3 size: 14 residues. The V and J ends lost 8 bases and 7 bases respectively, with 17 bases between them. Germline V gene data show CDR1 as KGHDR and CDR2 as SFDVKD.